This TCR beta chain stems from a study of blood T cell repertoires in COVID-19. Study-wide context: Acute and convalescent COVID-19 samples came from the United States, Italy and Spain.

The V and J ends lost 3 bases and 10 bases respectively, with 21 bases between them. The length of the CDR3 is 15 residues. The germline V gene has CDR1 SGHAT and CDR2 FQNNGV. Here immunoSEQ multiplex PCR was the method, and the copy in TCRdb shows in-frame clones only, minus some. Counted here are some 120,000 clones, approximately 87% occurring once; the ten biggest clones make up approximately 2.1%. This TCR derives from a man aged 30-40 years with acute or convalescent COVID-19. What was sequenced was peripheral blood. The gene calls are TRBV11-2 and TRBJ1-2; D is perhaps TRBD1 (6 bases). CDR3 loop: CASSFPTRGQLNYTF. CDR3 DNA: TGTGCCAGCAGCTTTCCCACCCGAGGACAGCTGAACTACACCTTC.